This TCR beta chain is drawn from a study of Ad26.COV2.S vaccination and SARS-CoV-2 variants (dated by TCRdb to 2020 to 2023). As for the study more broadly: Donors in the vaccine arm were drawn from COV1001, a phase I-IIa trial of Ad26.COV2.S in healthy adults that was multicentre, randomized, double-blind and placebo-controlled. TCRbeta repertoire sequencing served as the tool for gauging how specific and how broad the SARS-CoV-2-reactive T cell receptors were following Ad26.COV2.S vaccination. Investigators remained blinded to trial group allocation during experiments and outcome assessment. Trial participants were randomized into five groups of five, in which low-dose or high-dose Ad26.COV2.S was given once or twice, or placebo was given on both occasions. A total of about 30 samples were included in the TCR-sequenced set, comprising roughly 19 Ad26.COV2.S vaccine recipients, 5 placebo recipients and 8 SARS-CoV-2 convalescent individuals. Ad26.COV2.S was administered intramuscularly at 5 x 10^10 or 1 x 10^11 viral particles, either as a single shot or as two shots given 56 days apart. Overall study outcomes, separate from this receptor: Vaccine and placebo recipients had similar non-spike TCR breadth, a finding consistent with the vaccine containing only spike. After vaccination, substantial breadth of spike-specific CD8+ and CD4+ T cell responses was reported. The study was not powered for comparison of responses between vaccine doses or regimens. Spike-specific TCR breadth was higher in Ad26.COV2.S recipients than in placebo recipients (P = 0.0014). The authors noted that the TCR breadth and depth analyses may have underestimated total T cell responses.

The immunoSEQ Assay was the method used to sequence TCRbeta CDR3 regions. After extraction, genomic DNA underwent amplification by bias-controlled multiplex PCR, followed by high-throughput sequencing. As for the authors' bioinformatics: To quantify the absolute abundance of each unique TCRbeta CDR3 region, sequences were collapsed and filtered. T cell fraction was estimated by normalization of TCRbeta template counts to usable DNA, with usable DNA being measured through amplification of reference genes present in all nucleated cells. Repertoire TCRs were annotated as SARS-CoV-2-specific when V gene, CDR3 amino acid sequence and J gene were exactly matched to a known reactive TCR set. The reference SARS-CoV-2 TCR set was obtained from MIRA and was filtered for enrichment in COVID-19-positive ImmuneCODE repertoires, whereby public or cross-reactive TCRs were removed. Using the MIRA antigens, annotated TCRs were further analysed by specific ORF or by position within an ORF. Breadth was defined as annotated unique rearrangements over total unique productive rearrangements; depth was the summed frequency of those rearrangements. Two-sided Wilcoxon rank-sum tests were applied when comparing TCR breadth between groups. What TCRdb holds here is the immuneACCESS table cut down to in-frame rearrangements. Part of the clones is not present; checked against another copy, under half of the missing clones reflect an unresolved V gene, and the others are unexplained. For V, J and clone size, that table is used; D and trimming come from the DNA. The sample data list roughly 320,000 clones, and just under 85% of these were observed just once. The ten biggest clones cover approximately 2.1% of the sample.

Sample treatment or condition, as interpreted from the label and publication: around 19 received Ad26.COV2.S at low or high dose, single or two shots; 5 received placebo; per-sample allocation not given. Repertoires of vaccine and placebo recipients were sequenced from samples taken on day 63 after the first injection. In Cohort 1b, 20 to 25 adults aged 18-55 years were enrolled at a single site in Boston, USA, between 29 July and 7 August 2020. Ad26.COV2.S was a replication-incompetent adenovirus type 26 vector that expressed a prefusion-stabilized SARS-CoV-2 spike protein derived from the original Wuhan strain. Note on this clone: What this receptor recognizes is not known. The input lacks base qualities; no much larger clone sits a single base away.

V lost 7 bases and J lost 1 base; the stretch between them is 17 bases long. CDR1 and CDR2, per the germline V gene (reference sequence), are GTSNPN and SVGIG. The CDR3 spans 14 residues, from the cysteine through the phenylalanine. Only the CDR3 DNA stays, 42 bases, in frame from base 1. The rearranged chain carries TRBV30 and TRBJ2-7, and possibly TRBD1, on 7 matching bases. This TCR derives from a person aged 18-60 years who received the Ad26.COV2.S COVID-19 vaccine or a placebo. Source: peripheral blood, taken in a trial of Ad26.COV2.S vaccine versus placebo. The DNA sequence follows: TGTGCCTCGGACAGGCTGGGGGGATCCTACGAGCAGTACTTC. Its translation is CASDRLGGSYEQYF.